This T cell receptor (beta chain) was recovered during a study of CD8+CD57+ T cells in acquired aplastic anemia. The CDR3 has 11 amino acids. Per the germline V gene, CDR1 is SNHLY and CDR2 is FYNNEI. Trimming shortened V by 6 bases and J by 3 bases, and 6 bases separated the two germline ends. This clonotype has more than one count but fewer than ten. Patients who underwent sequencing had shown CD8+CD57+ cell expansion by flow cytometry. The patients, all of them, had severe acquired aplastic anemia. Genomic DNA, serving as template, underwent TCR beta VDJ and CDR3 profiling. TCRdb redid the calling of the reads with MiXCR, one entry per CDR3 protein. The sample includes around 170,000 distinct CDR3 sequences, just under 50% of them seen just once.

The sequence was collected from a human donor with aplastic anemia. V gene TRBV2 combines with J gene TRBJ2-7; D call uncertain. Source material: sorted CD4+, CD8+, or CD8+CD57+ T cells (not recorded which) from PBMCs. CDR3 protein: CASRFGYEQYF. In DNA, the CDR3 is TGTGCCAGCAGATTTGGCTACGAGCAGTACTTC.